The 32 T cell receptor beta chains below all came from one sample that was sequenced in a study of OX40 agonist ivuxolimab in advanced cancers. Assay used: immunoSEQ multiplex PCR; TCRdb lists only in-frame clones, some missing. Among tens of thousands of clones listed, about 89% were seen once. The sequences come from CD4+ or CD8+ T cells sorted from blood, collected in a trial of the OX40 agonist ivuxolimab. Receptors were obtained from an adult with an advanced solid tumor such as melanoma, head and neck, liver or kidney cancer.

The chain has TRBV4-3 and TRBJ1-4; D not certain. Deletions cut 4 bases from V and 4 bases from J, with 7 bases between. Germline CDR1 and CDR2: LGHNA and YSLEER. The CDR3 runs 13 residues. This CDR3 is CASSRAFNEKLFF. DNA of the CDR3: TGCGCCAGCAGCCGTGCCTTTAATGAAAAACTGTTTTTT.

This sequence joins TRBV7-9 and TRBJ1-2; D might be TRBD1 (5 bases). The length of the CDR3 is 15 residues. V was trimmed by 5 bases and J by 8 bases, leaving 21 bases between them. Germline V CDR1 and CDR2: SEHNR, FQNEAQ (reference sequence). The CDR3 is CASSPTGGGLVGYTF. DNA of the CDR3: TGTGCCAGCAGCCCCACGGGGGGGGGACTGGTAGGCTACACCTTC.

V and J are TRBV10-3 and TRBJ1-3; D is perhaps TRBD1 (5 bases). This CDR3 is built from 14 residues. Deletions cut 6 bases from V and 6 bases from J, with 15 bases between. CDR1 and CDR2 from the germline V gene are ENHRY and SYGVKD. The CDR3 here is CAIRGTLSENTIYF. In DNA form, the CDR3 reads TGTGCCATCAGGGGGACCCTGAGCGAAAACACCATATATTTT.

In its sample, this clone was seen once. This rearrangement joins TRBV4-1 to TRBJ2-6; D may be TRBD2 (5 bases). The germline gives CDR1 MGHRA, CDR2 YSYEKL. The V and J ends lost 1 base and 0 bases respectively, with 16 bases between them. The CDR3 extends over 19 amino acids. As DNA, the CDR3 is TGCGCCAGCAGCCAAGGAGGACTGACCCTTTACTCTGGGGCCAACGTCCTGACTTTC. It encodes CASSQGGLTLYSGANVLTF.

The chain couples TRBV29-1 to TRBJ1-3; possible D gene TRBD1, 6 bases. Per the germline V gene, CDR1 is SQVTM and CDR2 is ANQGSEA. Trimming took off 1 base at V and 7 bases at J, with 11 bases between the two ends. The CDR3 covers 13 residues. CDR3 residues: CSVEGGRGNTIYF. The CDR3 DNA follows: TGCAGCGTTGAAGGGGGGCGTGGGAACACCATATATTTT.

The chain is built from TRBV5-1 and TRBJ2-5; the D is unclear. Deletions cut 0 bases from V and 5 bases from J, with 11 bases between. This CDR3 spans 14 amino acids. Germline lookup yields CDR1 SGHRS and CDR2 YFSETQ. The DNA for the CDR3 is TGCGCCAGCAGCTTGGACCCCGACGGGGAGACCCAGTACTTC. It yields the protein CASSLDPDGETQYF.

This chain connects TRBV27 to TRBJ1-4, with D tentatively TRBD1 (6 bases). The CDR3 extends over 15 amino acids. Germline CDR1 reads MNHEY; CDR2 reads SMNVEV (reference sequence). Trimming took 5 bases from V and 8 from J, leaving 18 bases between them. In nucleotides, the CDR3 is TGTGCCAGCAGTCCCTATGGGGGCAAAGGGGAAAAACTGTTTTTT. It specifies CASSPYGGKGEKLFF.

The rearrangement links TRBV12-5 to TRBJ2-2; D possibly corresponds to TRBD2 (5 bases). This CDR3 spans 14 amino acids. Germline V gives CDR1 LGHNT, CDR2 FRNRAP. Trimming took 6 bases from V and 0 from J, leaving 8 bases between them. The CDR3 is CASGNGANTGELFF. The CDR3 DNA reads TGTGCTAGTGGCAACGGGGCGAACACCGGGGAGCTGTTTTTT.

The chain joins TRBV6-1 to TRBJ1-2; 7 nucleotides align to TRBD1. Per the germline V gene, CDR1 is MNHNS and CDR2 is SASEGT. The CDR3 is 14 residues long. V gave up 6 bases and J gave up 1 base; unmatched junction bases: 5. The CDR3, as DNA: TGTGCCAGCAGGTTAGGGGGCCTTAACTATGGCTACACCTTC. Protein: CASRLGGLNYGYTF.

J is TRBJ2-5 and V is TRBV6-5, with 8 nucleotides matching TRBD1. J gave up 5 bases and V 6 bases, and 11 bases lay outside the gene matches. The germline CDR1 and CDR2 sequences are MNHEY and SVGAGI. CDR3 size: 15 residues. CDR3 bases: TGTGCCAGCAGCCAGAGGCAGGGGGCAATGGAGACCCAGTACTTC. Translation: CASSQRQGAMETQYF.

J is TRBJ1-2 and V is TRBV10-3, with a tentative D call TRBD1 (5 bases). CDR3 size: 13 residues. Germline-derived CDR1 and CDR2 are ENHRY and SYGVKD. V lost 7 bases to trimming and J lost 4 bases, with 13 bases between them. CDR3 protein: CAITKEGTYGYTF. DNA for the CDR3: TGTGCCATCACCAAGGAAGGGACCTATGGCTACACCTTC.

The gene calls are TRBV18 and TRBJ2-2, with 8 nucleotides matching TRBD2. The V segment lost 2 bases and the J segment 4 bases; nucleotides outside the gene matches: 9. Germline-derived CDR1 and CDR2 are KGHSH and LQKENI. The length of the CDR3 is 17 residues. The CDR3 loop is CASSPSSGRGVTGELFF. DNA of the CDR3: TGTGCCAGCTCACCAAGCAGCGGGAGAGGGGTCACCGGGGAGCTGTTTTTT.

The chain combines TRBV27 with TRBJ1-1, with 7 nucleotides matching TRBD1. In germline, CDR1 is MNHEY, CDR2 SMNVEV (reference sequence). This CDR3 spans 14 amino acids. The ends lost 0 bases at V and 10 bases at J; junction bases unmatched: 8. Here the CDR3 reads CASSLSGGPTSAFF. The CDR3, as DNA: TGTGCCAGCAGTTTATCAGGGGGCCCGACCTCAGCTTTCTTT.

The CDR3 coding sequence is TGTGCCAGCAGCAGGGAAGGGGACAGGGGTAAAGATGAGCAGTTCTTC. It encodes CASSREGDRGKDEQFF. This chain joins TRBV5-4 and TRBJ2-1; 10 bases are shared with TRBD1. Trimming cost V 4 bases and J 8 bases; bases outside gene matches: 12. In germline, CDR1 is SGHNT, CDR2 YYREEE (reference sequence). The CDR3 sequence is 16 residues long.

The V and J genes are TRBV5-1 and TRBJ2-7; unclear D gene. CDR1 is SGHRS and CDR2 is YFSETQ in the germline V gene. The CDR3 is made up of 13 amino acids. The V gene lost 4 bases and the J gene lost 2 bases, with 10 bases spanning the gap. CDR3 loop: CASSQENTYEQYF. The CDR3 DNA reads TGCGCCAGCAGCCAAGAAAATACCTACGAGCAGTACTTC.

The chain has TRBV5-4 and TRBJ2-7, with 8 nucleotides matching TRBD1. This CDR3 has 15 amino acids. The V gene's germline CDR1 is SGHNT and CDR2 YYREEE (reference sequence). V lost 5 bases and J lost 6; bases outside the gene matches: 13. This CDR3 reads CASRPRGTGGTEQYF. The CDR3 nucleotides read TGTGCCAGCAGACCCCGGGGGACAGGAGGGACCGAGCAGTACTTC.

This chain uses TRBV4-2 with TRBJ2-5; 8 nucleotides agree with TRBD2. This CDR3 has 14 residues. J gave up 5 bases and V 0 bases, and 2 bases lay outside the gene matches. Germline CDR1 LGHNA, CDR2 YNFKEQ. CDR3 amino acids: CASSQERGRETQYF. The CDR3 DNA reads TGTGCCAGCAGCCAAGAACGCGGGAGGGAGACCCAGTACTTC.

The chain is built from TRBV4-3 and TRBJ2-1; D might be TRBD2 (7 bases). Germline assignment: CDR1 LGHNA and CDR2 YSLEER. The CDR3 is 14 residues long. V was pared by 4 bases and J by 10 bases, with 17 bases between. The CDR3 region is CASSRIGEGGEQFF. The CDR3 bases are TGCGCCAGCAGCCGGATTGGGGAGGGGGGAGAGCAGTTCTTC.

The chain carries TRBV5-1 and TRBJ2-7; perhaps TRBD2 as D (6 bases). Germline assignment: CDR1 SGHRS and CDR2 YFSETQ. With 2 bases removed from V and 7 bases from J, the gap between germline ends came to 13 bases. The length of the CDR3 is 13 residues. CDR3 nucleotides: TGCGCCAGCAGCTTAGGATCCGCGGGGGAGCAGTACTTC. It is translated as CASSLGSAGEQYF.

The V and J genes are TRBV4-1 and TRBJ2-2; no definite D call. Trimming cost V 0 bases and J 6 bases, with 5 bases left between them. The length of the CDR3 is 13 residues. Per the germline V gene, CDR1 is MGHRA and CDR2 is YSYEKL. This CDR3 is CASSQDRPGELFF. As DNA, the CDR3 is TGCGCCAGCAGCCAAGATAGGCCCGGGGAGCTGTTTTTT.

This chain joins TRBV6-5 and TRBJ1-5; D not resolved. Germline-derived CDR1 and CDR2 are MNHEY and SVGAGI. The V end was cut by 2 bases, the J end by 0 bases, with 8 bases between. The length of the CDR3 is 15 residues. Here the CDR3 reads CASSYDSNSNQPQHF. Here the CDR3 DNA reads TGTGCCAGCAGTTACGATTCTAATAGCAATCAGCCCCAGCATTTT.

This chain joins TRBV19 and TRBJ2-7; 10 positions agree with TRBD2. The CDR3 extends over 15 amino acids. CDR1 is LNHDA, CDR2 SQIVND, per germline (reference sequence). The V gene end was trimmed by 5 bases and the J gene end by 5 bases; junction bases not matched to a gene: 9. CDR3 residues: CASSPLAGERNEQYF. The DNA of the CDR3 is TGTGCCAGTAGTCCTCTAGCGGGAGAGCGAAACGAGCAGTACTTC.

The rearrangement joins TRBV28 to TRBJ2-3; possibly TRBD1 for D (6 bases). Germline CDR1 and CDR2: MDHEN and SYDVKM. This CDR3 is 15 amino acids long. V was cut by 3 bases and J by 0 bases, with 10 bases left in between. The CDR3 DNA sequence: TGTGCCAGCAGTTTCGCAGGGGCTAGCACAGATACGCAGTATTTT. Translation gives CASSFAGASTDTQYF. Full variable domain (remainder filled in from reference TRBV28 and TRBJ2-3): DVKVTQSSRYLVKRTGEKVFLECVQDMDHENMFWYRQDPGLGLRLIYFSYDVKMKEKGDIPEGYSVSREKKERFSLILESASTNQTSMYLCASSFAGASTDTQYFGPGTRLTVL.

This clone was picked up a small number of times. V and J are TRBV11-2 and TRBJ1-5; TRBD1 is a possible D gene (5 bases). V was trimmed by 4 bases and J by 0 bases, leaving 16 bases between them. The CDR3 loop spans 17 amino acids. CDR1 is SGHAT, CDR2 FQNNGV, per germline. DNA of the CDR3: TGTGCCAGCAGCTCGACGACAGACCCGAATAGCAATCAGCCCCAGCATTTT. Protein sequence: CASSSTTDPNSNQPQHF.

The chain is built from TRBV5-4 and TRBJ2-7; D not certain. The CDR3 consists of 14 residues. Germline CDR1 and CDR2: SGHNT and YYREEE (reference sequence). The ends were cut back, 1 base at V and 5 bases at J, with 13 bases in the middle. The CDR3 loop reads CASSLRRTSNEQYF. The DNA of the CDR3 is TGTGCCAGCAGCTTGAGGCGGACGTCTAACGAGCAGTACTTC.

The chain uses TRBV7-2 and TRBJ2-4; weak D call: TRBD1 (6 bases). Deletions cut 1 base from V and 0 bases from J, with 10 bases between. The length of the CDR3 is 16 residues. Germline loops: CDR1 SGHTA, CDR2 FQGNSA. CDR3 nucleotide sequence: TGTGCCAGCAGCTTAGTTGGACAGATAGCCAAAAACATTCAGTACTTC. The encoded protein is CASSLVGQIAKNIQYF.

This chain links TRBV6-5 with TRBJ1-2; possibly TRBD1 for D (6 bases). Germline CDR1 MNHEY, CDR2 SVGAGI. Trimming shortened V by 6 bases and J by 1 base, and 12 bases separated the two germline ends. The CDR3 runs 14 residues. CDR3 bases: TGTGCCAGCAGAGAGGTCAGGGGTAACTATGGCTACACCTTC. Translated: CASREVRGNYGYTF.

The V call is TRBV5-1, the J call TRBJ1-2; tentative D call: TRBD1 (6 bases). V lost 4 bases and J lost 7, with 20 bases in between. The CDR3 covers 15 residues. Germline assignment: CDR1 SGHRS and CDR2 YFSETQ. The CDR3 region is CASSPGMAGESGYTF. CDR3 bases: TGCGCCAGCAGCCCGGGCATGGCAGGGGAATCTGGCTACACCTTC.

The chain combines TRBV28 with TRBJ2-3; 11 positions match TRBD1. Germline-derived CDR1 and CDR2 are MDHEN and SYDVKM. The CDR3 has 15 amino acids. Germline trimming cut 6 bases from V and 8 bases from J; bases unmatched to any gene: 10. The DNA of the CDR3 is TGTGCCAGCAGCCCCTCCCGGGGACAGGGGGTTACGCAGTATTTT. Its translation is CASSPSRGQGVTQYF.

V usage is TRBV10-2 and J usage is TRBJ2-7; the D is unclear. Germline-derived CDR1 and CDR2 are WSHSY and SAAADI. CDR3 size: 12 residues. Trimming pared 2 bases from V and 1 base from J, leaving 3 bases between. The CDR3 protein is CASSEGSYEQYF. For the CDR3, the DNA is TGCGCCAGCAGTGAGGGGTCCTACGAGCAGTACTTC.

The rearrangement links TRBV28 to TRBJ2-7; possible D gene TRBD2, 7 bases. The CDR3 spans 13 residues. CDR1 is MDHEN and CDR2 is SYDVKM in the germline V gene. Trimming cost V 7 bases and J 2 bases, with 12 bases left between them. In DNA, the CDR3 is TGTGCCAGCATTCCGGGGGGCACCTACGAGCAGTACTTC. The encoded protein is CASIPGGTYEQYF.

CDR3: CASSADRDQPQHF. CDR3 nucleotide sequence: TGTGCCAGCAGTGCAGACAGGGATCAGCCCCAGCATTTT. The chain joins TRBV6-4 to TRBJ1-5; TRBD1 matches 7 bases. The CDR3 runs 13 residues. CDR1 is MRHNA, CDR2 SNTAGT, per germline. Losses at the gene ends were 4 bases for V and 5 bases for J; bases not matched to a gene: 2.